A single sample is the source of the 27 T cell receptor beta chains below, sequenced in a study of T cell changes during pregnancy in multiple sclerosis. TCRdb's copy holds only in-frame clones and misses some; the assay was immunoSEQ multiplex PCR. The table shows 41,000 or so clones, with around nine tenths occurring only once. Sample: CD8+ T cells from peripheral blood mononuclear cells, taken in the third trimester of pregnancy. Source of these receptors: a female donor with multiple sclerosis, enrolled in a pregnancy study.

The rearrangement joins TRBV7-6 to TRBJ2-1; D is perhaps TRBD2 (5 bases). The germline gives CDR1 SGHVS, CDR2 FNYEAQ. This CDR3 is built from 15 residues. Trimming pared 4 bases from V and 0 bases from J, leaving 10 bases between. The CDR3 loop reads CASSSDLGSYNEQFF. The CDR3 nucleotides are TGTGCCAGCAGCTCGGACTTGGGCTCCTACAATGAGCAGTTCTTC.

This rearrangement joins TRBV25-1 to TRBJ2-7; D call uncertain. This CDR3 has 10 residues. Looked up from germline, CDR1 is MGHDK and CDR2 is SYGVNS. V lost 6 bases and J lost 4, with 4 bases in between. CDR3 region: CASSRYEQYF. The CDR3 DNA reads as TGTGCCAGCAGCCGTTACGAGCAGTACTTC.

This clone was observed a single time. V gene TRBV14 combines with J gene TRBJ2-1; D unclear. Trimming took 2 bases from V and 5 from J, leaving 7 bases between them. Germline lookup yields CDR1 SGHDN and CDR2 FVKESK. The CDR3 covers 13 residues. The CDR3 here is CASSQYFNNEQFF. CDR3 sequence (DNA): TGTGCCAGCAGCCAATACTTTAACAATGAGCAGTTCTTC.

There are a few counts of this clone. This rearrangement joins TRBV27 to TRBJ1-5, with 8 nucleotides matching TRBD1. Trimming took 4 bases from V and 0 from J; bases not matched to a gene: 2. The CDR3 has 15 amino acids. Germline-derived CDR1 and CDR2 are MNHEY and SMNVEV (reference sequence). The CDR3 region is CASSWGTGSNQPQHF. DNA for the CDR3: TGTGCCAGCAGTTGGGGGACAGGTAGCAATCAGCCCCAGCATTTT.

V is TRBV27 and J is TRBJ2-7, with 7 bases lining up with TRBD1. The CDR3 has 16 residues. V gave up 5 bases and J gave up 1 base; unmatched junction bases: 11. Germline assignment: CDR1 MNHEY and CDR2 SMNVEV (reference sequence). In DNA form, the CDR3 reads TGTGCCAGCAGTCCAACCGGGACAGCGAAATCCTACGAGCAGTACTTC. Translating it yields CASSPTGTAKSYEQYF.

The chain recombines TRBV5-6 with TRBJ1-6, with D possibly TRBD1 on 6 matching bases. Between the trimmed V and J ends, which lost 1 base and 6 bases, there was a span of 11 bases. This CDR3 is built from 15 residues. CDR1 is SGHDT and CDR2 is YYEEEE in the germline V gene. The DNA of the CDR3 is TGTGCCAGCAGCTTGAACCCGGACAGTAATTCACCCCTCCACTTT. The encoded protein is CASSLNPDSNSPLHF.

The J gene is TRBJ1-2, the V gene TRBV6-5; D remains ambiguous. This CDR3 contains 13 residues. Trimming removed 7 bases from V and 6 bases from J, with 15 bases in between. Germline CDR1 MNHEY, CDR2 SVGAGI. CDR3 sequence: CASTDGLLDGYTF. CDR3 sequence (DNA): TGTGCCAGCACCGACGGACTGCTTGATGGCTACACCTTC.

In its sample, this clone was seen once. V and J are TRBV13 and TRBJ2-1; D possibly corresponds to TRBD2 (6 bases). Trimming took 1 base from V and 0 from J, leaving 16 bases between them. The CDR3 loop spans 18 amino acids. Germline CDR1 PRHDT, CDR2 FYEKMQ (reference sequence). CDR3 sequence reads: CASSLVYGGASSYNEQFF. DNA of the CDR3: TGTGCCAGCAGCTTAGTTTACGGCGGGGCCAGCTCCTACAATGAGCAGTTCTTC.

The chain joins TRBV6-6 to TRBJ1-1; 7 nucleotides agree with TRBD1. The V and J ends lost 8 bases and 0 bases, in that order; junction bases with no gene match: 9. This CDR3 has 15 amino acids. Germline V gives CDR1 MNHNY, CDR2 SVGAGI (reference sequence). The CDR3 DNA reads TGTGCCAGCCGACTACAGGGGCTGATGAACACTGAAGCTTTCTTT. Protein sequence: CASRLQGLMNTEAFF.

The sample holds one count of this clone. V is TRBV4-1 and J is TRBJ2-5; TRBD2 is a possible D gene (5 bases). The CDR3 is 18 residues long. CDR1 and CDR2 (germline): MGHRA, YSYEKL. V shed 0 bases and J shed 0 bases, with 17 bases lying between them. The CDR3 DNA reads TGCGCCAGCAGCCAAGAAGATCCCCTAGCCGAGTACCAAGAGACCCAGTACTTC. Protein product: CASSQEDPLAEYQETQYF.

The V gene is TRBV19, the J gene TRBJ1-2; D may be TRBD1 (6 bases). This CDR3 region has 15 residues. V dropped 0 bases and J dropped 4 bases, with 12 bases sitting between them. CDR1 and CDR2 (germline): LNHDA, SQIVND (reference sequence). CDR3 protein: CASSIDHGQIYGYTF. In DNA, the CDR3 is TGTGCCAGTAGTATAGACCACGGACAGATCTATGGCTACACCTTC.

The chain has TRBV4-3 and TRBJ2-1; 12 bases match TRBD2. The V and J ends lost 1 base and 10 bases, in that order; junction bases with no gene match: 8. Germline values: CDR1 LGHNA, CDR2 YSLEER. This CDR3 is built from 16 residues. CDR3 DNA sequence: TGCGCCAGCAGCCAAGCTGATCTAGCGGGGGGGGGAGAGCAGTTCTTC. This codes for CASSQADLAGGGEQFF.

The chain uses TRBV6-5 and TRBJ2-7, with 9 bases that match TRBD2. V dropped 2 bases and J dropped 3; count of bases not matched to a gene: 5. Germline V gene data show CDR1 as MNHEY and CDR2 as SVGAGI. The CDR3 runs to 15 residues. CDR3 region: CASSYGTSGFYEQYF. CDR3 DNA: TGTGCCAGCAGTTACGGTACTAGCGGGTTCTACGAGCAGTACTTC.

This chain joins TRBV9 and TRBJ1-1; no clear D gene. The V gene lost 4 bases and the J gene lost 1 base, with 8 bases spanning the gap. Germline CDR1 SGDLS, CDR2 YYNGEE. The CDR3 extends over 13 amino acids. CDR3 residues: CASSPRQNTEAFF. As DNA, the CDR3 is TGTGCCAGCAGCCCCCGACAGAACACTGAAGCTTTCTTT.

The chain has TRBV9 and TRBJ1-1; D remains ambiguous. The V end was cut by 4 bases, the J end by 6 bases, with 13 bases between. There are 13 residues in the CDR3. Germline CDR1 is SGDLS and CDR2 is YYNGEE. The CDR3: CASSSPGVPEAFF. DNA of the CDR3: TGTGCCAGCAGCTCCCCCGGGGTCCCTGAAGCTTTCTTT.

The chain has TRBV28 and TRBJ2-3, with a tentative D call TRBD1 (5 bases). Trimming pared 5 bases from V and 7 bases from J, leaving 19 bases between. Germline CDR1 and CDR2: MDHEN and SYDVKM. This CDR3 spans 15 amino acids. The CDR3 spells CASSTDDSDFYTQYF. The CDR3 DNA is TGTGCCAGCAGTACCGACGACAGTGACTTTTATACGCAGTATTTT.

Remarks on this clone: Sequence at one end of the junction differs from germline and may be a read error. This rearrangement joins TRBV7-6 to TRBJ1-4; D is undetermined. The CDR3 has 14 residues. Germline CDR1 reads SGHVS; CDR2 reads FNYEAQ. As DNA, the CDR3 is TGTGCCAGCACCTTATATGCAACTAATGAAAAACTGTTTTTT. It is translated as CASTLYATNEKLFF.

The table lists this clone with a few counts. The V call is TRBV30, the J call TRBJ2-6, with a weak D call TRBD2 (6 bases). CDR1 and CDR2 from the germline V gene are GTSNPN and SVGIG (reference sequence). Trimming removed 0 bases from V and 0 bases from J, with 6 bases in between. The CDR3 is 15 amino acids. Here the CDR3 DNA reads TGTGCCTGGAGTGTGGGGGGCTCTGGGGCCAACGTCCTGACTTTC. Its protein product is CAWSVGGSGANVLTF.

The rearrangement joins TRBV7-2 to TRBJ2-2; 9 bases match TRBD2. Trimming removed 5 bases from V and 0 bases from J; junction bases left unmatched: 7. The CDR3 has 17 residues. From germline, CDR1 is SGHTA and CDR2 FQGNSA. CDR3 protein: CASSIPGTSPNTGELFF. In DNA form, the CDR3 reads TGTGCCAGCAGCATCCCCGGGACTAGCCCGAACACCGGGGAGCTGTTTTTT.

The gene calls are TRBV7-8 and TRBJ2-7; possible D gene TRBD2, 6 bases. Germline CDR1 and CDR2: SGHVS and FQNEAQ. The CDR3 extends over 17 amino acids. Trimming shortened V by 3 bases and J by 6 bases, and 24 bases separated the two germline ends. The CDR3 loop reads CASSFWSSGSALGEQYF. The CDR3 DNA follows: TGTGCCAGCAGCTTTTGGTCGTCCGGGAGTGCGTTGGGCGAGCAGTACTTC.

As regards this clone: Other DNA sequences of this sample code for an identical CDR3. The V and J genes are TRBV6-5 and TRBJ2-2; no definite D call. CDR1 MNHEY and CDR2 SVGAGI come from the germline V gene. V lost 6 bases and J lost 6, with 8 bases in between. The CDR3 covers 12 residues. Written as DNA, the CDR3 is TGTGCCAGCAGCCCAGGTTCCGGGGAGCTGTTTTTT. Translation gives CASSPGSGELFF.

This clone has only one observation. V usage is TRBV7-9 and J usage is TRBJ1-2, with 8 bases that match TRBD1. Unmatched junction bases numbered 3, after V lost 3 bases and J lost 6 bases. CDR1 and CDR2 (germline): SEHNR, FQNEAQ (reference sequence). The CDR3 contains 13 residues. The CDR3 region is CASSLGRGHGYTF. The CDR3 coding sequence is TGTGCCAGCAGCTTGGGCAGGGGGCATGGCTACACCTTC.

The chain carries TRBV6-4 and TRBJ1-4; no definite D call. Trimming took 3 bases from V and 3 from J, leaving 11 bases between them. Germline V gene data show CDR1 as MRHNA and CDR2 as SNTAGT. The CDR3 loop spans 15 amino acids. The CDR3 sequence is CASSEKEGPNEKLFF. CDR3 sequence (DNA): TGTGCCAGCAGTGAAAAGGAGGGTCCTAATGAAAAACTGTTTTTT.

J is TRBJ2-1 and V is TRBV19, with a possible D match to TRBD2 (6 bases). The V end was cut by 2 bases, the J end by 4 bases, with 12 bases between. This CDR3 contains 15 residues. Germline V gene sequence: CDR1 LNHDA, CDR2 SQIVND (reference sequence). For the CDR3, the DNA is TGTGCCAGTAGTATAAGTAGCGGCGAATACAATGAGCAGTTCTTC. Its protein product is CASSISSGEYNEQFF.

J is TRBJ2-3 and V is TRBV10-3; tentative D call: TRBD1 (5 bases). The CDR3 consists of 15 residues. The germline gives CDR1 ENHRY, CDR2 SYGVKD. V was pared by 3 bases and J by 3 bases, with 13 bases between. The CDR3 protein is CAISDGQGLTDTQYF. In DNA, the CDR3 is TGTGCCATCAGTGACGGCCAGGGTCTAACAGATACGCAGTATTTT.

The J gene is TRBJ2-2, the V gene TRBV19; a possible D gene is TRBD2 (6 bases). The germline V and J ends were trimmed by 5 bases and 5 bases, with 12 bases remaining between them. From germline, CDR1 is LNHDA and CDR2 SQIVND (reference sequence). The CDR3 length is 14 residues. CDR3 in DNA: TGTGCCAGTAGTCCCGGGACTCTTACCGGGGAGCTGTTTTTT. The encoded protein is CASSPGTLTGELFF.

The rearrangement links TRBV11-3 to TRBJ1-2, with 9 bases that match TRBD1. The CDR3 covers 16 residues. Germline V gene lookup returns CDR1 SGHNT and CDR2 YENEEA. Trimming cost V 5 bases and J 7 bases; bases outside gene matches: 14. CDR3 bases: TGTGCCAGCAGCCCATCATCCGGGACAGGGTTGAGTGGCTACACCTTC. This codes for CASSPSSGTGLSGYTF.